This is a list of T cell receptor beta chains from one sample in a study of Graves' ophthalmopathy and Graves' hyperthyroidism. TCRdb processed the multiplex PCR reads anew with MiXCR; each CDR3 protein has one entry. The sample lists 40,000 to 45,000 distinct CDR3 sequences; 40% to 65% were seen once. Sequencing was carried out using peripheral blood. Receptor source: an adult man with Graves' ophthalmopathy. Both conserved end residues are part of each CDR3. The order of the fields is V gene, J gene, D gene, clone size, CDR3 DNA, CDR3 protein. D genes are given only for firm matches. Some rows mark clone size as missing; the rest say once, few, many or name a class of expanded clone.

>TRBV2|TRBJ2-7|TRBD2|once
TGTGCCAGCAGTCCTACTAGCGGGGGGGCTTACGAGCAGTACTTC
CASSPTSGGAYEQYF
>TRBV3-1|TRBJ1-4|TRBD1|.
TGTGCCAGCAGCCAAGGGTCGGGGACAGGGGCTGAAAAACTGTTTTTT
CASSQGSGTGAEKLFF
>TRBV6-6|TRBJ2-7|.|.
TGTGCCAGCAGCCCTTGGAGGGGAAACTCCTACGAGCAGTACTTC
CASSPWRGNSYEQYF
>TRBV19|TRBJ1-5|.|.
TGTGCCAGTAGTATAGAACAAGGGTACAATCAGCCCCAGCATTTT
CASSIEQGYNQPQHF
>TRBV4-3|TRBJ1-2|.|.
TGCGCCAGCAGCCAAGACTCGACAGGAAACTATGGCTACTCCTTC
CASSQDSTGNYGYSF
>TRBV2|TRBJ1-5|.|few
TGTGCCAGCAGGGCACAGGGAAATCAGCCCCAGCATTTT
CASRAQGNQPQHF
>TRBV20-1|TRBJ2-1|TRBD2|once
TGTAGTGCCAAAGGAGCGGGACCCTATAATGAGCAATTCTTC
CSAKGAGPYNEQFF
>TRBV6-6|TRBJ1-5|.|many
TGTGCCAGCTCCTCTAGCGGGCGCAATCAGCCCCAGCATTTT
CASSSSGRNQPQHF
>TRBV7-9|TRBJ2-1|TRBD1|.
TGTGCCAGCAGCTCACAGGGGGCGAATGAGCAGTTCTTC
CASSSQGANEQFF
>TRBV5-1|TRBJ1-1|.|many
TGCGCCAGCAGCTTTCAGGGAACGGGCACTGAAGCTTTCTTT
CASSFQGTGTEAFF
>TRBV5-1|TRBJ2-5|.|many
TGCGCCAGCAGCATCGGACAGACCCAAGAGACCCAGTACTTC
CASSIGQTQETQYF
>TRBV7-8|TRBJ2-1|TRBD2|.
TGTGCCAGCAGCTTAGTACTAGCGGGGGGAACGGGAGGCAATGAGCAGTTCTTC
CASSLVLAGGTGGNEQFF
>TRBV20-1|TRBJ2-1|TRBD2|.
TGCAGTGCCCTTCGGGGGGAGGTCGATGAGCAGTTCTTC
CSALRGEVDEQFF
>TRBV7-9|TRBJ1-1|.|.
TGTGCCAGCAGCGACGGGGACGGAGCTTTCTTT
CASSDGDGAFF
>TRBV6-6|TRBJ1-3|.|many
TGTGCCAGCAGTTACTCGACTAATCGGGGAAACACCATATATTTT
CASSYSTNRGNTIYF
>TRBV28|TRBJ1-1|.|many
TGTGCCAGCAGTATAACGAGGGCAGGGGCTTTGAACACTGAAGCTTTCTTT
CASSITRAGALNTEAFF
>TRBV2|TRBJ1-5|.|.
TGTGCCAGCAGTGGGGGACTACCTGGCCAGCCCCAGCATTTT
CASSGGLPGQPQHF
>TRBV3-1|TRBJ1-2|TRBD1|many
TGTGCCAGCAGTCCTTTCGGGACAGACTATGGCTACACCTTC
CASSPFGTDYGYTF